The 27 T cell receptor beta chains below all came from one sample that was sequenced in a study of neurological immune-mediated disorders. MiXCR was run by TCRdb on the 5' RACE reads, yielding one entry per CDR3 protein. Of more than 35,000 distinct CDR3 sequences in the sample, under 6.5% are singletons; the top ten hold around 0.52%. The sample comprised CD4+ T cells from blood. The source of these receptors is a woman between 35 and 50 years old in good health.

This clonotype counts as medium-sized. The CDR3 bases are TGCGCCAGCAGCTTAACAGGGGCAGATACGCAGTATTTT. Protein: CASSLTGADTQYF. The chain uses TRBV5-1 and TRBJ2-3; TRBD1 agrees at 7 bases. Germline assignment: CDR1 SGHRS and CDR2 YFSETQ. J lost 4 bases, V lost 2 bases, and 1 base had no gene match. This CDR3 has 13 amino acids.

CDR3 loop: CSAAGQGTSYEQYF. The CDR3, as DNA: TGCAGTGCAGCCGGACAGGGGACCTCCTACGAGCAGTACTTC. The rearrangement joins TRBV20-1 to TRBJ2-1; 9 bases line up with TRBD1. Matching the DNA end better, TRBJ2-7 makes the J call doubtful. The V gene's germline CDR1 is DFQATT and CDR2 SNEGSKA (reference sequence). CDR3 length: 14 amino acids.

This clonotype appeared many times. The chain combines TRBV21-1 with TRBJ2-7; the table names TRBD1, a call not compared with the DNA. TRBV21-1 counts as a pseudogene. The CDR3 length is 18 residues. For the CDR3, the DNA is TGTGCCAGCAGCCCTGGGGGACAGGGGGCGGAGATCTCCTACGAGCAGTACTTC. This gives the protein CASSPGGQGAEISYEQYF.

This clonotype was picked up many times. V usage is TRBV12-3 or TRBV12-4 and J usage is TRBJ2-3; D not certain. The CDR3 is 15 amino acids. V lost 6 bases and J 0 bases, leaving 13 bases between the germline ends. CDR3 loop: CASSRLGASTDTQYF. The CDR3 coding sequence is TGTGCCAGCAGCCGCTTGGGTGCGAGCACAGATACGCAGTATTTT.

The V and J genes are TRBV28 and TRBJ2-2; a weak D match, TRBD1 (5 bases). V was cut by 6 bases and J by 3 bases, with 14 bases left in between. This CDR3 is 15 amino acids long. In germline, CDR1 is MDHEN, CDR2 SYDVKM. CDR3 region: CASSLLGAYTGELFF. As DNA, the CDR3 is TGTGCCAGCAGCCTATTAGGGGCCTACACCGGGGAGCTGTTTTTT.

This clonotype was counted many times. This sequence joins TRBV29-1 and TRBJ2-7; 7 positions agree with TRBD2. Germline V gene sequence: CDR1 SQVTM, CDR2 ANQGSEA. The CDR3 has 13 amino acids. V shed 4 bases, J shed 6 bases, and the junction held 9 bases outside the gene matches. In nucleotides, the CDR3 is TGCAGCGTTGCGGCGGGAGTAGCTGCCGAGCAGTACTTC. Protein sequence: CSVAAGVAAEQYF.

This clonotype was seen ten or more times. The CDR3 region is CASTGYNEQFF. As DNA, the CDR3 is TGTGCCAGCACCGGGTACAATGAGCAGTTCTTC. The chain combines TRBV12-3 or TRBV12-4 with TRBJ2-1; no clear D gene. There are 11 residues in the CDR3. Trimming cost V 7 bases and J 4 bases, with 5 bases left between them.

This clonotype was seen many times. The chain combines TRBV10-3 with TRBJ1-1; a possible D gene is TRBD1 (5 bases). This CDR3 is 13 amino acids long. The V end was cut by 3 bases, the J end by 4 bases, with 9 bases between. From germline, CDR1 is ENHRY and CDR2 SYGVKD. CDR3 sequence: CAISDGGATEAFF. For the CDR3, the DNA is TGTGCCATCAGTGACGGGGGTGCCACTGAAGCTTTCTTT.

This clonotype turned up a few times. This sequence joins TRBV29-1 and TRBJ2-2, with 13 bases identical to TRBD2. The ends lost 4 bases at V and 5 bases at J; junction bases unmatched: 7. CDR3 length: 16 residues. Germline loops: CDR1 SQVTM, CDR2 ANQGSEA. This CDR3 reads CSVVGTSGKVTGELFF. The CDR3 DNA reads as TGCAGCGTTGTGGGGACTAGCGGGAAGGTAACCGGGGAGCTGTTTTTT.

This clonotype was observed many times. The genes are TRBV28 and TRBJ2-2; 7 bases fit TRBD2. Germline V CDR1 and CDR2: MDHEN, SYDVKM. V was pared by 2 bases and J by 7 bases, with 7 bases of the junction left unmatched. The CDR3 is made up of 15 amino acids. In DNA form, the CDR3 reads TGTGCCAGCAGTTTAGCGGGAGTTAATGACGGGGAGCTGTTTTTT. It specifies CASSLAGVNDGELFF.

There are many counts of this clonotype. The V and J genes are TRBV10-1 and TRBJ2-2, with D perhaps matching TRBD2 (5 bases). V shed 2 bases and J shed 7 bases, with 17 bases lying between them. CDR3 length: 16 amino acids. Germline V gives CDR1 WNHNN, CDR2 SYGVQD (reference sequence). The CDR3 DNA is TGCGCCAGCAGTGAGAGGATTCTCGGGGATAACGGGGAGCTGTTTTTT. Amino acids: CASSERILGDNGELFF.

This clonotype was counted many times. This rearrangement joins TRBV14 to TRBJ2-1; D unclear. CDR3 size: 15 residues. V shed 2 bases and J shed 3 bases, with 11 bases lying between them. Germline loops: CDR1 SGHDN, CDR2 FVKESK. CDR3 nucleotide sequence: TGTGCCAGCAGCCAAAGGGTGGCGATCTACAATGAGCAGTTCTTC. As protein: CASSQRVAIYNEQFF.

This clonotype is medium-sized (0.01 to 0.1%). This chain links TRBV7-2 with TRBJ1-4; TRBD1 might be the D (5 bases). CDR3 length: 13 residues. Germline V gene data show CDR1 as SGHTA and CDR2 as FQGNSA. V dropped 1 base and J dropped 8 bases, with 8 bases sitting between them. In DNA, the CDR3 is TGTGCCAGCAGCTTAGTCCCAGGGGAAAAACTGTTTTTT. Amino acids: CASSLVPGEKLFF.

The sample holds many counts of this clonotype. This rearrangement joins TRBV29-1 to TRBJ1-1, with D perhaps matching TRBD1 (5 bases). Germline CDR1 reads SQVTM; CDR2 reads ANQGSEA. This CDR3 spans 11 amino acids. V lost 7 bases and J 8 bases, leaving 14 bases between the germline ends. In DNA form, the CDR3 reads TGCAGCGCCGGGGGAATGTACGAAGCTTTCTTT. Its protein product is CSAGGMYEAFF.

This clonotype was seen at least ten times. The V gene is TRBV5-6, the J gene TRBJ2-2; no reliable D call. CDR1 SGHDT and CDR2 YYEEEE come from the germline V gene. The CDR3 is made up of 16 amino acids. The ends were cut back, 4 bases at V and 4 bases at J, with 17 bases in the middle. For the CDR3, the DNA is TGTGCCAGCAGCCCGCCCCAGCGAGGACCCACCGGGGAGCTGTTTTTT. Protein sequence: CASSPPQRGPTGELFF.

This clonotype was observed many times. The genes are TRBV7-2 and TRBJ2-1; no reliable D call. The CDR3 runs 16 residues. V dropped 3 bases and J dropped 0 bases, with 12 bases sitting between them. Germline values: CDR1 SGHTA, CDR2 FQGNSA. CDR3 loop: CASSFYTKPSYNEQFF. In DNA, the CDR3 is TGTGCCAGCAGCTTTTACACAAAACCCTCCTACAATGAGCAGTTCTTC.

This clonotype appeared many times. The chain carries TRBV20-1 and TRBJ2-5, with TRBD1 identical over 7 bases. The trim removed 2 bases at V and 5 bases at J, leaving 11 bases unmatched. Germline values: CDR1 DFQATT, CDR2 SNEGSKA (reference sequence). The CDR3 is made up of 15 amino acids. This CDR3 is CSARSGDSVSETQYF. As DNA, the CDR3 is TGCAGTGCTAGAAGTGGGGACAGCGTTTCGGAGACCCAGTACTTC.

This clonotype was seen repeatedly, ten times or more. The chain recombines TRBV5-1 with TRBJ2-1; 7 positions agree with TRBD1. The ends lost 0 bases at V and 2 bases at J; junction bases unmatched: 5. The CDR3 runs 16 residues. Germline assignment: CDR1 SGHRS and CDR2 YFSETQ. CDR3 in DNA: TGCGCCAGCAGCTTGGCCGTAGGGGGCCCCTACAATGAGCAGTTCTTC. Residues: CASSLAVGGPYNEQFF. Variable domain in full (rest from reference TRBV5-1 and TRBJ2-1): KAGVTQTPRYLIKTRGQQVTLSCSPISGHRSVSWYQQTPGQGLQFLFEYFSETQRNKGNFPGRFSGRQFSNSRSEMNVSTLELGDSALYLCASSLAVGGPYNEQFFGPGTRLTVL.

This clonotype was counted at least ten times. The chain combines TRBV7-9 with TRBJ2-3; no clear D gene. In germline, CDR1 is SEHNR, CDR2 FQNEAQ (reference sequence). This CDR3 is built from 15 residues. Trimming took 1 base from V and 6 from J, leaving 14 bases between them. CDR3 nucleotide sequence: TGTGCCAGCAGCTTAGGGGTTACCCGCTCGGATACGCAGTATTTT. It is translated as CASSLGVTRSDTQYF.

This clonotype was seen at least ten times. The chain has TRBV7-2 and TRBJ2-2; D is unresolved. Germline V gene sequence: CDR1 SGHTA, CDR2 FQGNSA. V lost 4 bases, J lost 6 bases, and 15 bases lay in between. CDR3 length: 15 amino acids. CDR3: CASSSRGFGSGELFF. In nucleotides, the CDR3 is TGTGCCAGCAGCTCCCGAGGTTTTGGGTCCGGGGAGCTGTTTTTT.

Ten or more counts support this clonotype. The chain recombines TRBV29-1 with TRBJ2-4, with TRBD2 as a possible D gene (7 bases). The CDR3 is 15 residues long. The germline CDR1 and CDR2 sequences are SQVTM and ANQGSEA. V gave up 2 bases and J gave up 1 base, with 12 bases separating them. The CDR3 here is CSVESGGSAKNIQYF. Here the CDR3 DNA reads TGCAGCGTTGAATCGGGGGGCTCGGCCAAAAACATTCAGTACTTC.

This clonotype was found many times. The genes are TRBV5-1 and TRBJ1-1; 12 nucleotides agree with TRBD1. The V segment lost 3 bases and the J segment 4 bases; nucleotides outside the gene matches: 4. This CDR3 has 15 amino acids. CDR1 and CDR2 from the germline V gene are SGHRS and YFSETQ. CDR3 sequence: CASSSGQGAATEAFF. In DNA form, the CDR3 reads TGCGCCAGCAGCTCGGGACAGGGGGCGGCCACTGAAGCTTTCTTT. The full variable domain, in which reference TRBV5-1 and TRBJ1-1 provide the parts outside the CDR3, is KAGVTQTPRYLIKTRGQQVTLSCSPISGHRSVSWYQQTPGQGLQFLFEYFSETQRNKGNFPGRFSGRQFSNSRSEMNVSTLELGDSALYLCASSSGQGAATEAFFGQGTRLTVV.

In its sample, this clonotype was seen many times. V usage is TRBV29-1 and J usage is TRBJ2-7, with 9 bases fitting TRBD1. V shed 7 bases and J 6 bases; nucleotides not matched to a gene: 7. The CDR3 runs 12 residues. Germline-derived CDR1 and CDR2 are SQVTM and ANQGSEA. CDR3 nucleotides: TGCAGCGGACAGGGGGGTTCGTCCGAGCAGTACTTC. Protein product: CSGQGGSSEQYF.

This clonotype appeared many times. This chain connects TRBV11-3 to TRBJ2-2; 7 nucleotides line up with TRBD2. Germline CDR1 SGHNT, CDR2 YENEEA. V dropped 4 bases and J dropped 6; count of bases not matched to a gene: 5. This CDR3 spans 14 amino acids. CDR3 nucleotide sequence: TGTGCCAGCAGCTCCAGGACTAGGGCCGGGGAGCTGTTTTTT. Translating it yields CASSSRTRAGELFF.

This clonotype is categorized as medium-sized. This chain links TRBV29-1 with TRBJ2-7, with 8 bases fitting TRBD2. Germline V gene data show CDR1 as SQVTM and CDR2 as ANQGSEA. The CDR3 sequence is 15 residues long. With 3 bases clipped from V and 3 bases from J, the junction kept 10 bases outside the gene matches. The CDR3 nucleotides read TGCAGCGTTGATGGGGGAGCGGGAGCTATCTACGAGCAGTACTTC. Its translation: CSVDGGAGAIYEQYF.

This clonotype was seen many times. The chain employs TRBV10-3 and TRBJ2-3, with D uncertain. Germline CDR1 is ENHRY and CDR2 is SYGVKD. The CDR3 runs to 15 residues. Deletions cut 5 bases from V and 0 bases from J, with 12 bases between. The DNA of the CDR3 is TGTGCCATCAGTTTTGCTGCAGCCAGCACAGATACGCAGTATTTT. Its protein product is CAISFAAASTDTQYF.

The CDR3 bases are TGTGCCAGCAGCGCTAAACTGGACAGCTTAGATCCAGATACGCAGTATTTT. Protein product: CASSAKLDSLDPDTQYF. This chain joins TRBV7-8 and TRBJ2-3, with TRBD1 as a possible D gene (6 bases). Trimming shortened V by 5 bases and J by 4 bases, and 22 bases separated the two germline ends. This CDR3 is built from 17 residues. The germline V gene encodes CDR1 SGHVS and CDR2 FQNEAQ.